Listed below are T cell receptor beta chains from one sample, sequenced in a study of T cells in Graves' hyperthyroidism and ophthalmopathy. TCRdb re-called the multiplex PCR reads through MiXCR, storing one row per CDR3 protein. The table records more than 300,000 distinct CDR3 sequences, about 13% of them present only once. The sample consisted of blood. The origin of the receptors is a woman aged 18-29 years with Graves' hyperthyroidism. Both conserved end residues are part of each CDR3.

v_gene	CDR3aa
TRBV20-1	CSAVGTSGRTFNEQFF
TRBV19	CASSTAGVNTEAFF
TRBV6-4	CASRDTDRNTEAFF
TRBV9	CASSRGGTFNEQFF
TRBV6-1	CASRIRNSGNTIYF
TRBV7-3	CASSLSPPGAGELFF
TRBV5-1	CASSLGTAGGTEAFF
TRBV7-3	CASSSFMVSSAGYTF
TRBV12-3/TRBV12-4	CASSFKGSQPQHF
TRBV27	CASSPLHRAGTNEKLFF
TRBV24-1	CATSDFPAPPREQFF
TRBV27	CASSPRATNTEAFF
TRBV6-1	CASKSGGASYNEQFF
TRBV5-1	CASSTTGSYEQYF
TRBV20-1	CSPEGGMGETQYF
TRBV19	CASSIGRRNTGELFF
TRBV7-9	CASSWGQPTGEQYF
TRBV20-1	CSANREPAYEQYF
TRBV18	CPSSLTGTSGYEQYF
TRBV10-3	CAISMRDSDEQFF
TRBV5-8	CASRTGLLATGELFF
TRBV7-2	CASSFPGQGETQYF